The next 5 T cell receptor beta chains were all read from a single sample in a study of blood T cell repertoires in COVID-19. Repertoires were generated with immunoSEQ multiplex PCR, while TCRdb's copy carries only in-frame clones and drops some. The sample carries about 180,000 clones, roughly 88% recorded once. Sequenced: PBMCs or T cells enriched from blood (not recorded which). All receptors come from a woman under 30 who had recovered from COVID-19.

This clone was observed a few times. The CDR3 coding sequence is TGTGCCAGCAGGGCGGGACAGGATATAGAAAAACTGTTTTTT. Protein sequence: CASRAGQDIEKLFF. This chain connects TRBV6-5 to TRBJ1-4; 8 bases fit TRBD1. There are 14 residues in the CDR3. V lost 6 bases, J lost 8 bases, and 8 bases stayed unmatched. Germline CDR1 is MNHEY and CDR2 is SVGAGI.

The chain uses TRBV28 and TRBJ1-1; no clear D gene. Germline CDR1 MDHEN, CDR2 SYDVKM. This CDR3 is built from 14 residues. The V end lost 3 bases, the J end lost 11 bases, and 19 bases lay between the germline ends. CDR3 in DNA: TGTGCCAGCAGTTTCGGAGCTGCCCCGGGGTCGGCTTTCTTT. It translates to CASSFGAAPGSAFF.

This clone was recorded a few times. J is TRBJ2-1 and V is TRBV5-1, with TRBD2 identical over 8 bases. CDR3 length equals 15 residues. CDR1 is SGHRS, CDR2 YFSETQ, per germline. The V segment lost 3 bases and the J segment 7 bases; nucleotides outside the gene matches: 9. DNA for the CDR3: TGCGCCAGCAGCTCCGGAGCGGGGGTGGAGAATGAGCAGTTCTTC. Protein sequence: CASSSGAGVENEQFF.

The V and J genes are TRBV11-1 and TRBJ2-1, with 13 positions matching TRBD2. This CDR3 is 15 amino acids long. Germline V gene sequence: CDR1 SGHAT, CDR2 FQDESV (reference sequence). V lost 5 bases and J lost 6; bases outside the gene matches: 4. The CDR3 DNA sequence: TGTGCCAGCAGCCCGACTAGCGGGAGGCTCAATGAGCAGTTCTTC. This gives the protein CASSPTSGRLNEQFF.

V is TRBV15 and J is TRBJ1-3; D not resolved. The length of the CDR3 is 16 residues. CDR1 is LNHNV, CDR2 YYDKDF, per germline (reference sequence). V lost 3 bases, J lost 4 bases, and 16 bases lay in between. CDR3 residues: CATSRDSVSWGNTIYF. The CDR3 nucleotides are TGTGCCACCAGCAGGGACTCGGTTTCTTGGGGAAACACCATATATTTT.